Presented here are 8 T cell receptor beta chains from one specimen sequenced in a study of identical twins. TCRdb recomputed calls from the 5' RACE reads with MiXCR, one row per CDR3 protein. The sample has roughly 1.6 million distinct CDR3 sequences, about 32% seen once; the top ten hold about 0.3%. Material for sequencing was cord blood. These receptors all stem from a newborn girl in good health.

This chain connects TRBV29-1 to TRBJ2-1; TRBD1 matches at 9 bases. The germline V gene has CDR1 SQVTM and CDR2 ANQGSEA. The CDR3 runs to 14 residues. The J segment lost 5 bases and the V segment lost 7 bases, leaving 9 bases of the junction unmatched. The CDR3: CSAEWDRVNNEQFF. The CDR3 region has the DNA TGCAGCGCCGAATGGGACAGGGTCAACAATGAGCAGTTCTTC.

This clonotype was counted only a few times. The chain carries TRBV7-2 and TRBJ1-4, with TRBD1 matching over 9 bases. This CDR3 has 16 amino acids. V lost 3 bases and J lost 5; bases outside the gene matches: 7. The V gene's germline CDR1 is SGHTA and CDR2 FQGNSA. The CDR3 coding sequence is TGTGCCAGCAGCTTTTGGCCGGGACAGGGAAATGAAAAACTGTTTTTT. This encodes CASSFWPGQGNEKLFF.

The sample holds a few counts of this clonotype. The chain is built from TRBV7-8 and TRBJ2-7; possible D gene TRBD1, 5 bases. Germline CDR1 and CDR2: SGHVS and FQNEAQ. The CDR3 is 15 amino acids. Trimming removed 2 bases from V and 2 bases from J, with 13 bases in between. CDR3 in DNA: TGTGCCAGCAGCTTATCTCAGGGTCCGACCTACGAGCAGTACTTC. It encodes CASSLSQGPTYEQYF.

Comment on this clonotype: Relative to the germline gene, one junction end is altered; a read error may explain this. The chain carries TRBV7-2 and TRBJ2-1, with D maybe TRBD2 (5 bases). This CDR3 region has 16 residues. From germline, CDR1 is SGHTA and CDR2 FQGNSA. The CDR3 protein is CASGLATSSSYNEQFF. In DNA, the CDR3 is TGTGCCAGCGGCTTAGCTACTAGTAGCTCCTACAATGAGCAGTTCTTC.

V and J are TRBV5-1 and TRBJ1-2; TRBD1 matches at 9 bases. V shed 3 bases and J 2 bases; nucleotides not matched to a gene: 5. The CDR3 spans 15 residues. Germline V gene sequence: CDR1 SGHRS, CDR2 YFSETQ. The CDR3 DNA reads TGCGCCAGCAGCTGGGGACAGGGTCGGAACTATGGCTACACCTTC. This codes for CASSWGQGRNYGYTF.

The table lists this clonotype with many counts. Sequence at one end of the junction differs from germline and may be a read error. The gene calls are TRBV7-2 and TRBJ1-5; 8 bases fit TRBD1. This CDR3 is built from 15 residues. Germline V gene data show CDR1 as SGHTA and CDR2 as FQGNSA. DNA for the CDR3: TGCGCCAGCAGCTTGGCGGGACAGGGCAATCAGCCCCAGCATTTT. Its translation: CASSLAGQGNQPQHF.

The chain combines TRBV10-3 with TRBJ2-1, with no clear D. The CDR3 totals 17 residues. Per the germline V gene, CDR1 is ENHRY and CDR2 is SYGVKD. The germline V and J ends were trimmed by 0 bases and 0 bases, with 12 bases remaining between them. CDR3: CAISESPLRSSYNEQFF. The CDR3 nucleotides are TGTGCCATCAGTGAGTCGCCCCTTCGGAGCTCCTACAATGAGCAGTTCTTC.

The DNA of the CDR3 is TGTGCCAGCTCTCAAAGGGACCTCACTGAAGCTTTCTTT. This translates into CASSQRDLTEAFF. The gene calls are TRBV18 and TRBJ1-1; perhaps TRBD1 as D (5 bases). CDR3 length equals 13 residues. V was clipped by 6 bases and J by 4 bases, with 12 bases between them. Germline V gene data show CDR1 as KGHSH and CDR2 as LQKENI.